This is a list of T cell receptor beta chains from one sample in a study of OX40 agonist ivuxolimab in advanced cancers. The table came from immunoSEQ multiplex PCR; TCRdb's copy has only in-frame clones and leaves some out. The data show under 70,000 clones, around 84% seen once. Material: CD4+ or CD8+ T cells sorted from blood, obtained in a trial of the OX40 agonist ivuxolimab. These receptors all stem from an adult with an advanced solid tumor such as melanoma, head and neck, liver or kidney cancer. Both conserved end residues are part of each CDR3. Fields, in order: D gene, clone size, V gene, J gene, CDR3 protein, CDR3 DNA. The D gene is left open where the match is weak. A row's size may be missing; if present it is once, few, many or a size class.

d_call: -; clone_size: -; v_call: TRBV11-1; j_call: TRBJ2-1; cdr3_aa: CASSSPLPGTSIGSDEQFF; cdr3_nt: TGTGCCAGCAGTTCCCCCCTCCCGGGAACATCAATAGGCTCCGATGAGCAGTTCTTC
d_call: -; clone_size: once; v_call: TRBV5-4; j_call: TRBJ2-2; cdr3_aa: CASSLEPGLNTGELFF; cdr3_nt: TGTGCCAGCAGCTTAGAGCCGGGCCTGAACACCGGGGAGCTGTTTTTT
d_call: TRBD1; clone_size: few; v_call: TRBV5-1; j_call: TRBJ2-1; cdr3_aa: CASSVGTGWVNEQFF; cdr3_nt: TGCGCCAGCAGCGTTGGGACAGGGTGGGTGAATGAGCAGTTCTTC
d_call: -; clone_size: -; v_call: TRBV2; j_call: TRBJ1-5; cdr3_aa: CASSQQGPAHQPQHF; cdr3_nt: TGTGCCAGCAGTCAACAGGGCCCAGCCCATCAGCCCCAGCATTTT
d_call: -; clone_size: -; v_call: TRBV7-7; j_call: TRBJ1-1; cdr3_aa: CASSPRANTEAFF; cdr3_nt: TGTGCCAGCAGCCCCAGGGCCAACACTGAAGCTTTCTTT
d_call: -; clone_size: -; v_call: TRBV4-1; j_call: TRBJ2-7; cdr3_aa: CASSLMDSGAEQYF; cdr3_nt: TGCGCCAGCAGCCTTATGGACAGTGGGGCCGAGCAGTACTTC
d_call: -; clone_size: once; v_call: TRBV11-3; j_call: TRBJ2-7; cdr3_aa: CASSLFGASSYEQYF; cdr3_nt: TGTGCCAGCAGCTTATTCGGCGCGAGCTCCTACGAGCAGTACTTC
d_call: -; clone_size: -; v_call: TRBV11-1; j_call: TRBJ2-2; cdr3_aa: CASSLVPHTGELFF; cdr3_nt: TGTGCCAGCAGCTTAGTCCCCCACACCGGGGAGCTGTTTTTT
d_call: -; clone_size: -; v_call: TRBV7-2; j_call: TRBJ2-7; cdr3_aa: CASSLAGGAYEQYF; cdr3_nt: TGTGCCAGCAGCTTAGCGGGTGGTGCCTACGAGCAGTACTTC
d_call: -; clone_size: once; v_call: TRBV19; j_call: TRBJ1-6; cdr3_aa: CASSIYAGGDSPLHF; cdr3_nt: TGTGCCAGTAGTATTTACGCGGGAGGAGATTCACCCCTCCACTTT
d_call: TRBD1; clone_size: -; v_call: TRBV5-1; j_call: TRBJ2-1; cdr3_aa: CASSHRQGLNEQFF; cdr3_nt: TGCGCCAGCAGCCACAGACAGGGATTGAATGAGCAGTTCTTC
d_call: -; clone_size: -; v_call: TRBV27; j_call: TRBJ2-7; cdr3_aa: CASSYRSYEQYF; cdr3_nt: TGTGCCAGCAGCTACAGGAGCTACGAGCAGTACTTC
d_call: -; clone_size: -; v_call: TRBV19; j_call: TRBJ1-2; cdr3_aa: CASLGLAWGNYGYTF; cdr3_nt: TGTGCCAGTTTAGGGCTGGCATGGGGTAACTATGGCTACACCTTC
d_call: -; clone_size: once; v_call: TRBV7-3; j_call: TRBJ2-4; cdr3_aa: CASSLRPASGDIQYF; cdr3_nt: TGTGCCAGCAGCTTAAGGCCAGCCTCGGGGGACATTCAGTACTTC
d_call: -; clone_size: -; v_call: TRBV19; j_call: TRBJ2-5; cdr3_aa: CASSIKGQETQYF; cdr3_nt: TGTGCCAGTAGTATTAAGGGACAAGAGACCCAGTACTTC
d_call: -; clone_size: -; v_call: TRBV4-3; j_call: TRBJ2-5; cdr3_aa: CASSQDWGVLGETQYF; cdr3_nt: TGCGCCAGCAGCCAAGATTGGGGGGTCTTGGGTGAGACCCAGTACTTC
d_call: -; clone_size: -; v_call: TRBV5-8; j_call: TRBJ2-3; cdr3_aa: CASSSGQLDTQYF; cdr3_nt: TGTGCCAGCAGCTCCGGACAGCTAGATACGCAGTATTTT